These 20 T cell receptor beta chains were all obtained from the same sample, sequenced in a study of T cell responses to AZD1222 COVID-19 vaccine. The data were produced by immunoSEQ multiplex PCR, yet TCRdb's version contains in-frame clones alone and is incomplete. The sample has 120,000 or so clones; approximately 85% are singletons. The sequenced sample was peripheral blood, obtained on day 0 of AZD1222 vaccination. The receptor source for this set is an adult in good health.

This rearrangement joins TRBV9 to TRBJ2-7; TRBD1 or TRBD2 may be the D gene (5 bases each). Trimming stripped 3 bases from V and 4 bases from J, with 11 bases between. Germline CDR1 SGDLS, CDR2 YYNGEE. The CDR3 is 13 amino acids. The CDR3 sequence is CASSAGPHYEQYF. In nucleotides, the CDR3 is TGTGCCAGCAGCGCGGGACCACATTACGAGCAGTACTTC. The variable domain in full, completed from reference TRBV9 and TRBJ2-7, reads DSGVTQTPKHLITATGQRVTLRCSPRSGDLSVYWYQQSLDQGLQFLIQYYNGEERAKGNILERFSAQQFPDLHSELNLSSLELGDSALYFCASSAGPHYEQYFGPGTRLTVT.

V usage is TRBV11-1 and J usage is TRBJ2-1, with 7 positions matching TRBD2. This CDR3 is 15 amino acids long. Germline values: CDR1 SGHAT, CDR2 FQDESV (reference sequence). V was clipped by 4 bases and J by 7 bases; unmatched bases: 10. CDR3 in DNA: TGTGCCAGCAGCTCTCGGACCCGCGGGAGTAATGAGCAGTTCTTC. Its translation: CASSSRTRGSNEQFF.

The rearrangement uses TRBV9 and TRBJ2-2; 7 nucleotides align to TRBD1. The junction had 9 bases not matched to a gene; V was cut back by 4 bases and J by 6 bases. Germline lookup yields CDR1 SGDLS and CDR2 YYNGEE. CDR3 length equals 15 residues. The CDR3 nucleotides are TGTGCCAGCAGCCCAGGACAGGTAAAGGCCGGGGAGCTGTTTTTT. It specifies CASSPGQVKAGELFF.

The chain has TRBV7-9 and TRBJ2-2, with 14 positions matching TRBD2. J lost 7 bases, V lost 1 base, and 8 bases had no gene match. CDR3 size: 18 residues. From germline, CDR1 is SEHNR and CDR2 FQNEAQ (reference sequence). The CDR3 nucleotides read TGTGCCAGCAGCTTAGTGGGACTAGCGGGAGAGAATGGCGGGGAGCTGTTTTTT. This translates into CASSLVGLAGENGGELFF.

This chain connects TRBV12-3 or TRBV12-4 to TRBJ1-2; the D is unclear. V was cut by 6 bases and J by 5 bases, with 13 bases left in between. There are 13 residues in the CDR3. Written as DNA, the CDR3 is TGTGCCAGCAGCCCTCGACTAGGGTATGGCTACACCTTC. Encoded protein: CASSPRLGYGYTF.

The chain carries TRBV10-3 and TRBJ2-7; D might be TRBD2 (5 bases). The CDR3 length is 13 residues. Trimming removed 3 bases at V and 2 bases at J, with 8 bases between. CDR1 is ENHRY and CDR2 is SYGVKD in the germline V gene. This chain's CDR3 is CAISDGETYEQYF. CDR3 in DNA: TGTGCCATCAGTGACGGGGAGACCTACGAGCAGTACTTC.

Regarding this clone: One end of the junction varies from germline; a read error may be responsible. V is TRBV7-7 and J is TRBJ1-2; D unclear. The germline gives CDR1 SSHAT, CDR2 FNYEAQ (reference sequence). This CDR3 has 17 residues. The DNA of the CDR3 is TGTGCTAGCAGCCCCCTTATACCATATCGGGAGAACTATGGCTACACCTTC. Translated: CASSPLIPYRENYGYTF.

The chain carries TRBV7-9 and TRBJ1-2, with 7 bases identical to TRBD1. CDR1 is SEHNR, CDR2 FQNEAQ, per germline (reference sequence). V shed 5 bases and J 8 bases; nucleotides not matched to a gene: 8. The CDR3 is 13 residues long. The CDR3 sequence: CASSPGTVGGYTF. CDR3 nucleotides: TGTGCCAGCAGCCCGGGGACAGTCGGCGGCTACACCTTC.

This clone was recorded many times. The chain recombines TRBV7-9 with TRBJ2-1; 9 bases match TRBD2. This CDR3 region has 15 residues. Per the germline V gene, CDR1 is SEHNR and CDR2 is FQNEAQ (reference sequence). The V segment lost 5 bases and the J segment 7 bases; nucleotides outside the gene matches: 9. CDR3 nucleotides: TGTGCCAGCAGCGGAAAGCTAGCGGGACTGAATGAGCAGTTCTTC. Translation: CASSGKLAGLNEQFF.

The chain links TRBV19 to TRBJ1-1; 8 nucleotides match TRBD1. The CDR3 has 18 residues. The J segment lost 5 bases and the V segment lost 3 bases, leaving 17 bases of the junction unmatched. In germline, CDR1 is LNHDA, CDR2 SQIVND (reference sequence). CDR3 in amino acids: CASSIGFVARGRETEAFF. The CDR3 coding sequence is TGTGCCAGTAGTATTGGGTTCGTGGCCAGGGGGCGCGAAACTGAAGCTTTCTTT.

This clone was counted once. The chain joins TRBV7-2 to TRBJ1-2; D not resolved. The CDR3 extends over 13 amino acids. Germline V gene sequence: CDR1 SGHTA, CDR2 FQGNSA. Deletions cut 4 bases from V and 8 bases from J, with 14 bases between. The CDR3 sequence is CASSWRRPEGYTF. The DNA of the CDR3 is TGTGCCAGCAGCTGGCGCAGGCCGGAGGGCTACACCTTC.

The rearrangement joins TRBV7-2 to TRBJ2-7; D could derive from TRBD1 or TRBD2 (7 bases each). This CDR3 contains 13 residues. V was pared by 7 bases and J by 7 bases, with 17 bases between. Per the germline V gene, CDR1 is SGHTA and CDR2 is FQGNSA. The CDR3 reads CASTAGGAGEQYF. CDR3 nucleotide sequence: TGTGCCAGCACCGCAGGGGGGGCGGGAGAGCAGTACTTC.

The chain recombines TRBV10-3 with TRBJ1-3, with D unresolved. Germline V gene data show CDR1 as ENHRY and CDR2 as SYGVKD. Trimming removed 0 bases at V and 4 bases at J, with 10 bases between. This CDR3 comprises 15 residues. The CDR3 is CAISESISNGNTIYF. CDR3 in DNA: TGTGCCATCAGTGAGTCGATCAGTAACGGAAACACCATATATTTT.

The chain employs TRBV5-1 and TRBJ2-7, with no clear D. V was pared by 4 bases and J by 0 bases, with 20 bases between. Per germline, CDR1 SGHRS and CDR2 YFSETQ. This CDR3 is 17 amino acids long. The CDR3 DNA reads as TGCGCCAGCAGCCGGACCCCGGGTCTCCTAAGCTCCTACGAGCAGTACTTC. Its translation is CASSRTPGLLSSYEQYF.

V usage is TRBV5-1 and J usage is TRBJ2-1; D is ambiguous. CDR3 size: 14 residues. In germline, CDR1 is SGHRS, CDR2 YFSETQ. V gave up 0 bases and J gave up 6 bases, with 10 bases separating them. DNA of the CDR3: TGCGCCAGCAGCTTGGCGGCTACATTCAATGAGCAGTTCTTC. Amino acids: CASSLAATFNEQFF.

The chain links TRBV12-3 or TRBV12-4 to TRBJ2-7; 12 nucleotides match TRBD2. V lost 6 bases, J lost 10 bases, and 7 bases stayed unmatched. This CDR3 is 13 amino acids long. CDR3: CASRQLAGGVQYF. The CDR3 nucleotides read TGTGCCAGCAGGCAACTAGCGGGAGGCGTTCAGTACTTC.

Only a few counts were recorded for this clone. At one of its ends the junction is not consistent with the germline gene, which may arise from a read error. The V and J genes are TRBV12-3 or TRBV12-4 and TRBJ1-5, with D possibly TRBD1 on 6 matching bases. The length of the CDR3 is 13 residues. In DNA form, the CDR3 reads TGTGCCAGCGTCCGGGGGGCAAATCGGCCCCAGCATTTT. Amino acid sequence: CASVRGANRPQHF.

This chain uses TRBV10-2 with TRBJ1-5; the match to TRBD1 covers 9 bases. Trimming cost V 7 bases and J 3 bases; bases outside gene matches: 10. Germline V gene data show CDR1 as WSHSY and CDR2 as SAAADI. The CDR3 runs 16 residues. This CDR3 is CASKTGGSVANQPQHF. CDR3 in DNA: TGCGCCAGCAAGACAGGGGGATCGGTAGCCAATCAGCCCCAGCATTTT.

This chain joins TRBV16 and TRBJ2-5; D is ambiguous. The germline V gene encodes CDR1 KGHSY and CDR2 FQNENV. V lost 0 bases and J 5 bases, leaving 4 bases between the germline ends. The CDR3 extends over 12 amino acids. CDR3 nucleotide sequence: TGTGCCAGCAGCCAATCGGTCGAGACCCAGTACTTC. It specifies CASSQSVETQYF.

The J gene is TRBJ2-7, the V gene TRBV6-1; D gene ambiguous. The CDR3 covers 11 residues. Trimming removed 3 bases at V and 5 bases at J, with 5 bases between. In germline, CDR1 is MNHNS, CDR2 SASEGT. The chain's CDR3 is CASSEWDEQYF. In DNA form, the CDR3 reads TGTGCCAGCAGTGAGTGGGACGAGCAGTACTTC.